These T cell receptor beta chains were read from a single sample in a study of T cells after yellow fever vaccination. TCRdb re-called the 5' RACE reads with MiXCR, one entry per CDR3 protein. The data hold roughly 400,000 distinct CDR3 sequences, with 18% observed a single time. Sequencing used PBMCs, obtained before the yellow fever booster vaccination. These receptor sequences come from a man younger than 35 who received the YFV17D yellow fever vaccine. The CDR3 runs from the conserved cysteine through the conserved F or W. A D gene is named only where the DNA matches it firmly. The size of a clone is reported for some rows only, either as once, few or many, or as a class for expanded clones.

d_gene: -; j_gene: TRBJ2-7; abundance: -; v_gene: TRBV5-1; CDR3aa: CASSLSRAGGPGGREQYF; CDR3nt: TGCGCCAGCAGCTTGTCACGGGCTGGGGGACCCGGGGGAAGGGAGCAGTACTTC
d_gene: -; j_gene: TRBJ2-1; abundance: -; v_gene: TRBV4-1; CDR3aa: CASSQDHSHEQFF; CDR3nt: TGCGCCAGCAGCCAAGATCACAGCCATGAGCAGTTCTTC
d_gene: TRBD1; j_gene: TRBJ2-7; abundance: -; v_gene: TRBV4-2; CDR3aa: CASSLNRDRVWEQYF; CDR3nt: TGTGCCAGCAGCCTTAACCGGGACAGGGTCTGGGAGCAGTACTTC
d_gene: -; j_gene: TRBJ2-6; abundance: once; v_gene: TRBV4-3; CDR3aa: CASSQERQGVLTF; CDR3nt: TGCGCCAGCAGCCAAGAGCGGCAGGGTGTCCTGACTTTC
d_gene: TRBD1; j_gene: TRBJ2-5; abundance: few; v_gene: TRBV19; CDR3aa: CASGPQGVETQYF; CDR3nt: TGTGCCAGTGGTCCGCAGGGGGTCGAGACCCAGTACTTC
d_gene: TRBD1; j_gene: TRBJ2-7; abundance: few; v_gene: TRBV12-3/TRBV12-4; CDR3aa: CASSGYRGYGVQDEQYF; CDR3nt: TGTGCCAGCAGTGGATACAGGGGTTACGGAGTGCAGGACGAGCAGTACTTC
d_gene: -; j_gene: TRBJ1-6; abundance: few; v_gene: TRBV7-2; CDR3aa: CASSVGWGTGVSPLHF; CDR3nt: TGTGCCAGCAGCGTAGGATGGGGAACCGGGGTATCACCCCTCCACTTT
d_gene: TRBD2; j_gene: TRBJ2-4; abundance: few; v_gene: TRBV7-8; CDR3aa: CASSLEAGAASIQYF; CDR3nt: TGTGCCAGCAGCTTAGAAGCGGGGGCGGCGAGCATTCAGTACTTC
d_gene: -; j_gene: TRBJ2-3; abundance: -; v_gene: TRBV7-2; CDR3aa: CASSLAGALPGADTQYF; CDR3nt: TGTGCCAGCAGCTTAGCGGGGGCGCTTCCGGGGGCAGATACGCAGTATTTT
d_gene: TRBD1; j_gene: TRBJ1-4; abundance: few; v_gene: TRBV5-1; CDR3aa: CASSPGPTGAANEKLFF; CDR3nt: TGCGCCAGCAGCCCCGGACCCACAGGGGCTGCTAATGAAAAACTGTTTTTT
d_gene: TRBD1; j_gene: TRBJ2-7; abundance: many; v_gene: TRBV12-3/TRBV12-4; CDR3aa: CASSWGTGISVYEQYF; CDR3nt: TGTGCCAGCAGTTGGGGGACAGGGATTTCGGTCTACGAGCAGTACTTC
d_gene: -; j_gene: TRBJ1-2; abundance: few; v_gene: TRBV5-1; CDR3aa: CASSLDWAGDGYTF; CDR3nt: TGCGCCAGCAGCTTGGATTGGGCAGGGGACGGCTACACCTTC
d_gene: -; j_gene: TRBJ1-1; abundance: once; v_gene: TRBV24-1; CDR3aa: CATSDLELNTEAFF; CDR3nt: TGTGCCACCAGTGATTTGGAGTTGAACACTGAAGCTTTCTTT
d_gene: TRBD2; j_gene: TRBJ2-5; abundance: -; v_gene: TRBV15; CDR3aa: CATSLAGGWETQYF; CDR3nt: TGTGCCACCAGCCTGGCGGGGGGTTGGGAGACCCAGTACTTC
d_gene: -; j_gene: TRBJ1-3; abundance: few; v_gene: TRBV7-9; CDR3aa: CASSGLEGISGNTIYF; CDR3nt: TGTGCCAGCAGCGGACTTGAGGGGATCTCTGGAAACACCATATATTTT
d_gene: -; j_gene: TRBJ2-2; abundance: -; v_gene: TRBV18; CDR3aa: CASSAQADVTGELFF; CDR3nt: TGTGCCAGCTCCGCGCAAGCGGACGTCACCGGGGAGCTGTTTTTT
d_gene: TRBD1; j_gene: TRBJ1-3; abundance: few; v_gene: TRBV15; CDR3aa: CATSRGGQGSGGNTIYF; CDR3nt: TGTGCCACCAGCAGAGGCGGACAGGGGTCTGGAGGAAACACCATATATTTT
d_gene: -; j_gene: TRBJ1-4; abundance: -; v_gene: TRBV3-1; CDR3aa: CASSQEVRQPNEKLFF; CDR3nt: TGTGCCAGCAGCCAAGAGGTTCGGCAGCCTAATGAAAAACTGTTTTTT
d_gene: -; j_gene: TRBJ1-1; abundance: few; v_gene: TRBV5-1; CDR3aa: CASSSSPGFDTEAFF; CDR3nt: TGCGCCAGCAGCTCCTCCCCAGGGTTCGACACTGAAGCTTTCTTT
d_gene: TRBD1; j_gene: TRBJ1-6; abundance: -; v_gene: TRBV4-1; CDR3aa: CASSHRFRDRDSPLHF; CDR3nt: TGCGCCAGCAGCCATCGCTTCCGGGACAGGGATTCACCCCTCCACTTT
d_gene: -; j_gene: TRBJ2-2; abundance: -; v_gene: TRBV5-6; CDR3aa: CASSPDGPADTGELFF; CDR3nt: TGTGCCAGCAGTCCTGATGGACCGGCGGACACCGGGGAGCTGTTTTTT
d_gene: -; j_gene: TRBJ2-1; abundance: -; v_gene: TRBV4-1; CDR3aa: CASSQGPYSNEQFF; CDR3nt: TGCGCCAGCAGCCAAGGCCCATATAGCAATGAGCAGTTCTTC
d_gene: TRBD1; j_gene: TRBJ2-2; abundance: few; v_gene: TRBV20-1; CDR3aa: CSAGDRGPGELFF; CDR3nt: TGCAGTGCCGGGGACAGGGGTCCCGGGGAGCTGTTTTTT
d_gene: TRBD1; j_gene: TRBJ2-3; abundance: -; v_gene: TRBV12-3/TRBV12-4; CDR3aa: CASSPTTGGVTDTQYF; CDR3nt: TGTGCCAGCAGTCCAACGACAGGGGGCGTAACAGATACGCAGTATTTT
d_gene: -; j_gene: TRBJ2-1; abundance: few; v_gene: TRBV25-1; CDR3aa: CASSDPGSVNEQFF; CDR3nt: TGTGCCAGCAGTGACCCCGGTTCAGTCAATGAGCAGTTCTTC
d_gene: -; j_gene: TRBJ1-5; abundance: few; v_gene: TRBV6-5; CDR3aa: CASSRTGFAQPQHF; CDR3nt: TGTGCCAGCAGTCGGACCGGGTTCGCTCAGCCCCAGCATTTT
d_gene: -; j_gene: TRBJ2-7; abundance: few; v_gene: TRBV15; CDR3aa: CATSKKIGTDLGEQYF; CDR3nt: TGTGCCACCAGCAAAAAAATCGGGACGGACCTGGGAGAGCAGTACTTC
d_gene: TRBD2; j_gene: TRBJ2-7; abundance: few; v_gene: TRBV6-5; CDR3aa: CASSYRYTSGGPAYEQYF; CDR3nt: TGTGCCAGCAGTTACCGGTACACTAGCGGGGGACCAGCCTACGAGCAGTACTTC
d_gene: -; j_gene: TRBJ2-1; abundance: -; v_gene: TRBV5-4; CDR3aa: CASSSGTYPVGTYNEQFF; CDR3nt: TGTGCCAGCAGCTCGGGCACCTATCCCGTCGGTACCTACAATGAGCAGTTCTTC